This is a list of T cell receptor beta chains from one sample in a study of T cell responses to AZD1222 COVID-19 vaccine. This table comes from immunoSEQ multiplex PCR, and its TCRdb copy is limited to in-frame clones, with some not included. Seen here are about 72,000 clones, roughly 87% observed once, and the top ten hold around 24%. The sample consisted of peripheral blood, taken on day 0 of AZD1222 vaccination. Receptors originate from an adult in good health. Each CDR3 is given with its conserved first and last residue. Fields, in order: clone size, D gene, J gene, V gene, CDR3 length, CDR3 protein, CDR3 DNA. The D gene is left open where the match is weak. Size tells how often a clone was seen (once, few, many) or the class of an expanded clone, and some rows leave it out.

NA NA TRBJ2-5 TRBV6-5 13 CATQTDGLETQYF TGTGCCACTCAAACGGACGGACTAGAGACCCAGTACTTC
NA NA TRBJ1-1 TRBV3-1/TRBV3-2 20 CASSQARVGRVKGMNTEAFF TGTGCCAGCAGCCAGGCACGAGTCGGGAGGGTTAAAGGGATGAACACTGAAGCTTTCTTT
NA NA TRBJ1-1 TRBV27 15 CASSLLTAKNTEAFF TGTGCCAGCAGTCTCCTAACGGCCAAGAACACTGAAGCTTTCTTT
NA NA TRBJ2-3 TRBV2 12 CASSESTDTQYF TGTGCCAGCAGTGAGAGCACAGATACGCAGTATTTT
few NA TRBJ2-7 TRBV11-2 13 CASSPFRGYEQYF TGTGCCAGCAGCCCTTTCAGGGGTTACGAGCAGTACTTC
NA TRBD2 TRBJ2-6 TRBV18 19 CASSPWYPGGGSGANVLTF TGTGCCAGCTCACCATGGTATCCGGGAGGTGGCTCTGGGGCCAACGTCCTGACTTTC
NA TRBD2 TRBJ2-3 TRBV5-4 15 CASSLQRGGTDTQYF TGTGCCAGCAGCCTCCAGCGGGGGGGCACAGATACGCAGTATTTT
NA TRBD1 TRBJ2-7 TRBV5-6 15 CASSLGGTGRYEQYF TGTGCCAGCAGCTTGGGAGGGACAGGGCGCTACGAGCAGTACTTC
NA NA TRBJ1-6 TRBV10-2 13 CASRSSYNSPLHF TGCGCCAGCCGGAGCTCCTATAATTCACCCCTCCACTTT
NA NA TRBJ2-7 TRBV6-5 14 CASNPQGLSYEQYF TGTGCCAGCAATCCACAGGGCCTCTCCTACGAGCAGTACTTC
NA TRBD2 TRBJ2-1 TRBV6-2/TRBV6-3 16 CASSYHGLAGDNEQFF TGTGCCAGCAGTTACCACGGACTAGCGGGGGACAATGAGCAGTTCTTC
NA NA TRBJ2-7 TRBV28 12 CASSLPAQRCDF TGTGCCAGCAGTCTCCCTGCACAGCGTTGTGACTTC
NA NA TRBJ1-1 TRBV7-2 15 CASSTDPGRGTEAFF TGTGCCAGCAGCACGGACCCCGGGCGGGGCACTGAAGCTTTCTTT
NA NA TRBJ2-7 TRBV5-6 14 CASSRRGKPGEQYF TGTGCCAGCAGCCGCCGGGGAAAGCCGGGCGAGCAGTACTTC
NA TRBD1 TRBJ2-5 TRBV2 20 CASSSETGTGNYLYQETQYF TGTGCCAGCAGTTCCGAAACCGGGACAGGCAACTACCTGTACCAAGAGACCCAGTACTTC
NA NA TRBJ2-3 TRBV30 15 CAWSVGPGSADTQYF TGTGCCTGGAGTGTAGGGCCAGGGAGCGCAGATACGCAGTATTTT
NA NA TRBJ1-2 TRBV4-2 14 CASSQSGQYYGYTF TGTGCCAGCAGCCAATCTGGACAGTACTATGGCTACACCTTC
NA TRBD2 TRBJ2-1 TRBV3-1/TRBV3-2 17 CASSQGSRSGVVNEQFF TGTGCCAGCAGCCAAGGGTCCCGCAGCGGGGTTGTCAATGAGCAGTTCTTC
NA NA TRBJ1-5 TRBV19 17 CASSIDLEGESNQPQHF TGTGCCAGTAGTATAGATCTCGAGGGGGAAAGCAATCAGCCCCAGCATTTT
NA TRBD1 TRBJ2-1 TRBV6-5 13 CASRTGVYNEQFF TGTGCCAGCAGGACAGGGGTCTACAATGAGCAGTTCTTC
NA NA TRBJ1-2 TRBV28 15 CASSNRSGILYGYTF TGTGCCAGCAGCAACAGGTCAGGGATTCTATATGGCTACACCTTC
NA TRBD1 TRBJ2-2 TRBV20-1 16 CSASRDRGTHTGELFF TGCAGTGCTAGTAGGGACAGGGGTACGCACACCGGGGAGCTGTTTTTT
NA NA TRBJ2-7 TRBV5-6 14 CASSLDTGSYEQYF TGTGCCAGCAGCTTGGATACGGGGTCCTACGAGCAGTACTTC
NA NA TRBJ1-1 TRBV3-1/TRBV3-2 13 CASSPGLSDRLQF TGTGCCAGCAGCCCAGGATTATCAGACAGGCTCCAATTT